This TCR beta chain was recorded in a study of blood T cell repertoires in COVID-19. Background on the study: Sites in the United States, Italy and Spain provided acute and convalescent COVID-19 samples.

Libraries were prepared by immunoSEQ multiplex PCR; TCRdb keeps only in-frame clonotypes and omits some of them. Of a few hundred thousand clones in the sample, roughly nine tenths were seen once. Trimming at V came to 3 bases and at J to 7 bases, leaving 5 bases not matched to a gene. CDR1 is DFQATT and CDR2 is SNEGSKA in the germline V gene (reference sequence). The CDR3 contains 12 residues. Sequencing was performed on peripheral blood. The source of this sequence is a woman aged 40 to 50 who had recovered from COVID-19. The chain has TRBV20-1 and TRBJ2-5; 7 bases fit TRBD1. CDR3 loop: CSASGQDGTQYF. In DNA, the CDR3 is TGCAGTGCTAGTGGACAGGACGGGACCCAGTACTTC.